A selection of T cell receptor beta chains follows, all from one sample in a study of T cells after yellow fever vaccination. TCRdb fed the 5' RACE reads into MiXCR, producing one record per CDR3 protein. The table has some 340,000 distinct CDR3 sequences, about 10% seen once. This sample comprised CD4+ T cells sorted from PBMCs, obtained 45 days after the yellow fever booster vaccination. The receptors were sampled from a man aged 18 to 29 who received the YFV17D yellow fever vaccine. Each CDR3 is given with its conserved first and last residue. D genes are given only for firm matches. Size is omitted from some rows. Given values are once, few, many or a class for expanded clones.

clone_size,d_call,j_call,v_call,cdr3_aa,cdr3_nt
-,-,TRBJ2-7,TRBV4-2,CASSQDIDRGGEQYF,TGTGCCAGCAGCCAAGACATCGACAGGGGAGGGGAGCAGTACTTC
-,-,TRBJ2-6,TRBV15,CATSRVKKVNGANVLTF,TGTGCCACCAGCAGAGTAAAAAAGGTGAATGGGGCCAACGTCCTGACTTTC
few,-,TRBJ2-5,TRBV18,CASSPELGETQYF,TGTGCCAGCTCACCAGAGTTGGGAGAGACCCAGTACTTC
-,-,TRBJ2-7,TRBV10-3,CAISEREREQYF,TGTGCCATCAGTGAACGTGAGCGGGAGCAGTACTTC
-,TRBD2,TRBJ2-2,TRBV18,CATWPGGSNTGELFF,TGTGCCACCTGGCCGGGGGGATCGAACACCGGGGAGCTGTTTTTT
few,TRBD1,TRBJ1-6,TRBV7-3,CASSFDRGSPLHF,TGTGCCAGCAGCTTCGACAGGGGATCACCCCTCCACTTT
few,TRBD2,TRBJ2-1,TRBV6-2/TRBV6-3,CASSYRGGYYNEQFF,TGTGCCAGCAGTTACCGGGGGGGGTACTACAATGAGCAGTTCTTC
-,TRBD1,TRBJ2-2,TRBV11-2,CASSFRTGGTGELFF,TGTGCCAGCAGCTTTCGGACAGGGGGTACCGGGGAGCTGTTTTTT
-,-,TRBJ1-1,TRBV6-6,CASKGSGHEAFF,TGTGCCAGTAAAGGCAGCGGGCACGAAGCTTTCTTT
-,TRBD1,TRBJ1-5,TRBV7-2,CASSLQQGATQPQHF,TGTGCCAGCAGCTTACAGCAGGGGGCGACTCAGCCCCAGCATTTT
-,-,TRBJ1-5,TRBV4-2,CASSPRSGDYQPQHF,TGTGCCAGCAGCCCGAGGTCTGGGGATTATCAGCCCCAGCATTTT
-,TRBD1,TRBJ1-5,TRBV3-1,CASSQGETGYQPQHF,TGTGCCAGCAGCCAAGGGGAGACAGGGTATCAGCCCCAGCATTTT
-,TRBD1,TRBJ1-1,TRBV5-1,CASSPQGGSTEAFF,TGCGCCAGCAGCCCGCAGGGGGGTAGCACTGAAGCTTTCTTT
few,TRBD1,TRBJ2-5,TRBV6-1,CASRSGGTRETQYF,TGTGCCAGCAGGTCAGGGGGCACGCGTGAGACCCAGTACTTC
few,-,TRBJ2-7,TRBV7-3,CASSLSSPTDTYEQYF,TGTGCCAGCAGCTTATCCAGTCCGACAGATACCTACGAGCAGTACTTC
-,-,TRBJ2-7,TRBV18,CASSPPAAVDEQYF,TGTGCCAGCTCACCACCAGCCGCGGTAGACGAGCAGTACTTC
many,-,TRBJ1-3,TRBV11-2,CASSIARSGNTIYF,TGTGCCAGCAGCATAGCCAGATCTGGAAACACCATATATTTT
-,TRBD1,TRBJ1-2,TRBV20-1,CSVFTDRASYGYTF,TGCAGTGTTTTTACGGACAGGGCCTCCTATGGCTACACCTTC
few,-,TRBJ1-1,TRBV6-6,CASIITGGGNTEAFF,TGTGCCAGCATAATCACCGGAGGGGGGAACACTGAAGCTTTCTTT
-,-,TRBJ2-7,TRBV11-2,CASSPLLEQYF,TGTGCCAGCAGCCCCCTCCTCGAGCAGTACTTC
-,-,TRBJ2-2,TRBV28,CASSPGVFRTGELFF,TGTGCCAGCAGCCCAGGGGTCTTTCGCACCGGGGAGCTGTTTTTT
many,-,TRBJ2-5,TRBV9,CASSVAVGETQYF,TGTGCCAGCAGCGTAGCTGTGGGAGAGACCCAGTACTTC
few,-,TRBJ1-1,TRBV5-1,CASSIGSVGTEAFF,TGCGCCAGCAGCATCGGCTCTGTTGGGACTGAAGCTTTCTTT
few,TRBD2,TRBJ2-5,TRBV5-1,CASSLAASGGEETQYF,TGCGCCAGCAGCTTGGCAGCTAGCGGGGGGGAAGAGACCCAGTACTTC
-,-,TRBJ1-6,TRBV6-2/TRBV6-3,CASSYGSTGGDSGSPLHF,TGTGCCAGCAGTTACGGGTCGACGGGTGGCGACTCGGGTTCACCCCTCCACTTT
many,-,TRBJ2-7,TRBV5-1,CASSLNPRGSYEQYF,TGCGCCAGCAGCCTTAACCCTCGGGGGTCCTACGAGCAGTACTTC
-,-,TRBJ1-1,TRBV5-1,CASGVEGSEAFF,TGCGCCAGCGGCGTCGAGGGGTCTGAAGCTTTCTTT
many,-,TRBJ2-1,TRBV6-2/TRBV6-3,CASVLSSYNEQFF,TGTGCCAGCGTTCTCAGCTCCTACAATGAGCAGTTCTTC
-,-,TRBJ1-6,TRBV7-8,CASSSDPQTYSPLHF,TGTGCCAGCAGCAGCGACCCGCAGACCTATTCACCCCTCCACTTT
few,-,TRBJ2-1,TRBV7-9,CASSLRRGDEQFF,TGTGCCAGCAGCTTACGCAGGGGCGATGAGCAGTTCTTC
few,-,TRBJ1-3,TRBV9,CASSVGAIGRNTIYF,TGTGCCAGCAGCGTAGGTGCCATTGGTAGAAACACCATATATTTT
few,-,TRBJ2-3,TRBV12-3/TRBV12-4,CASSLWLAVLDTQYF,TGTGCCAGCAGTCTCTGGTTAGCGGTCCTGGATACGCAGTATTTT
-,TRBD1,TRBJ2-7,TRBV5-5,CASSPSGTGFHEQYF,TGTGCCAGCAGCCCTTCCGGGACAGGTTTCCACGAGCAGTACTTC
many,-,TRBJ2-3,TRBV4-3,CASSQEPFTDTQYF,TGCGCCAGCAGCCAAGAACCGTTCACAGATACGCAGTATTTT
-,-,TRBJ2-3,TRBV15,CATSRGRATDTQYF,TGTGCCACCAGCAGAGGCAGGGCCACAGATACGCAGTATTTT
few,-,TRBJ2-1,TRBV7-2,CASSLTAQSSYNEQFF,TGTGCCAGCAGCTTGACGGCCCAGAGCTCCTACAATGAGCAGTTCTTC
once,-,TRBJ2-2,TRBV15,CATSRVKTPTGELFF,TGTGCCACCAGCAGAGTAAAGACCCCGACCGGGGAGCTGTTTTTT
-,-,TRBJ2-5,TRBV5-1,CASSFTGLQETQYF,TGCGCCAGCAGCTTTACAGGCCTCCAAGAGACCCAGTACTTC
-,-,TRBJ1-2,TRBV4-3,CASSQEWTLRYGYTF,TGCGCCAGCAGCCAAGAATGGACATTGCGTTATGGCTACACCTTC
-,TRBD2,TRBJ2-1,TRBV7-3,CASSASGGASYNEQFF,TGTGCCAGCAGCGCCAGCGGGGGGGCATCCTACAATGAGCAGTTCTTC
few,TRBD2,TRBJ2-3,TRBV11-2,CASRTRWGTSADTQYF,TGTGCCAGCAGGACCCGGTGGGGGACTAGCGCAGATACGCAGTATTTT
-,-,TRBJ1-1,TRBV18,CASQREGNTEAFF,TGTGCCAGCCAGCGAGAAGGGAACACTGAAGCTTTCTTT
-,TRBD1,TRBJ2-3,TRBV7-2,CASSPRQGRVNTQYF,TGTGCCAGCAGCCCTCGACAGGGGCGGGTGAATACGCAGTATTTT
many,TRBD2,TRBJ2-5,TRBV6-1,CASRIGTTPQETQYF,TGTGCCAGCAGAATAGGGACTACCCCGCAAGAGACCCAGTACTTC
many,TRBD2,TRBJ2-3,TRBV2,CASRVLAGTTDTQYF,TGTGCCAGCAGGGTACTAGCGGGAACCACAGATACGCAGTATTTT
-,-,TRBJ2-3,TRBV12-3/TRBV12-4,CAIKAGAKDTQYF,TGTGCCATAAAGGCGGGGGCGAAAGATACGCAGTATTTT
few,TRBD1,TRBJ2-1,TRBV5-1,CASSSGTGGPNEQFF,TGCGCCAGCAGCTCCGGGACAGGGGGTCCCAATGAGCAGTTCTTC
-,TRBD1,TRBJ2-5,TRBV14,CASSHQGASGETQYF,TGTGCCAGCAGCCACCAGGGGGCGAGTGGAGAGACCCAGTACTTC
-,-,TRBJ2-7,TRBV7-2,CASSLISRPDYEQYF,TGTGCCAGCAGCTTAATTTCCAGACCCGACTACGAGCAGTACTTC
few,-,TRBJ1-2,TRBV19,CASSTRDGYGYTF,TGTGCCAGTAGTACCCGGGACGGCTATGGCTACACCTTC
many,-,TRBJ2-1,TRBV4-3,CASSQDVSFDEQFF,TGCGCCAGCAGCCAAGACGTAAGTTTCGATGAGCAGTTCTTC